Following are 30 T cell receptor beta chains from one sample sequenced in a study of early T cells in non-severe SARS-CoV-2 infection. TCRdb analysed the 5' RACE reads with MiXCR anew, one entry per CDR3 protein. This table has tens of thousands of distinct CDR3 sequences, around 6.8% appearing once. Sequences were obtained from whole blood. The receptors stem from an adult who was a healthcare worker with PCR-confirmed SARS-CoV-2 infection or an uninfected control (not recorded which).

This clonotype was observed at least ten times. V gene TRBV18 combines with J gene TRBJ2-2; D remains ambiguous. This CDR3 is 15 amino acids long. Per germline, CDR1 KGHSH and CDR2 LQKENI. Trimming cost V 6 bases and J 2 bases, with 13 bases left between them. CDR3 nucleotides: TGTGCCAGCTCCCGTGGGATCTCCAACACCGGGGAGCTGTTTTTT. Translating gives CASSRGISNTGELFF. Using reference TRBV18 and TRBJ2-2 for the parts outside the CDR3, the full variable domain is NAGVMQNPRHLVRRRGQEARLRCSPMKGHSHVYWYRQLPEEGLKFMVYLQKENIIDESGMPKERFSAEFPKEGPSILRIQQVVRGDSAAYFCASSRGISNTGELFFGEGSRLTVL.

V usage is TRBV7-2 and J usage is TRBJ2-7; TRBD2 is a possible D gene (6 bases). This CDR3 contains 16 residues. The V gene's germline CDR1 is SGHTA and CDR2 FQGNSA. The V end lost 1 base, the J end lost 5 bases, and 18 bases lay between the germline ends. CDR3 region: CASSLVLGGPLDEQYF. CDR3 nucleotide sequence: TGTGCCAGCAGCTTAGTGTTGGGAGGCCCTCTTGACGAGCAGTACTTC.

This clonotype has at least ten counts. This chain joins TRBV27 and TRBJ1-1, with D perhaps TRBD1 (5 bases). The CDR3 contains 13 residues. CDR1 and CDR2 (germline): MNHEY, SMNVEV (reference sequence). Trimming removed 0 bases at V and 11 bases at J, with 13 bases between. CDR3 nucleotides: TGTGCCAGCAGTTTATCGCGGGGGTCGGACGCTTTCTTT. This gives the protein CASSLSRGSDAFF.

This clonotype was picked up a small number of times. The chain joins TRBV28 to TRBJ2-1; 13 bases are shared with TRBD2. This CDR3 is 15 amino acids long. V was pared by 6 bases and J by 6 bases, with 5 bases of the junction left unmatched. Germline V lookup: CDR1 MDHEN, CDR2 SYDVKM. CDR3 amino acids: CASSLTSGGPNEQFF. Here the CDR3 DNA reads TGTGCCAGCAGCCTGACTAGCGGGGGGCCCAATGAGCAGTTCTTC.

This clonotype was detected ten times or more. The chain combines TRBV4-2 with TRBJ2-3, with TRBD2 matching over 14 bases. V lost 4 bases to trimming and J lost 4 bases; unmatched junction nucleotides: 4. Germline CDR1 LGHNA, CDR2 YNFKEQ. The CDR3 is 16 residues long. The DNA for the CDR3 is TGTGCCAGCAGCCGGACTAGCGGGGGGTCTGCAGATACGCAGTATTTT. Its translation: CASSRTSGGSADTQYF.

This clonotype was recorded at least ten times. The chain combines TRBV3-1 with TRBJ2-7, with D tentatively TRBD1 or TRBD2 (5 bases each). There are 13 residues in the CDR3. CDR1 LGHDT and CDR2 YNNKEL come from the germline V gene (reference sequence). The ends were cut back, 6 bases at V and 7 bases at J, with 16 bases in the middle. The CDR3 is CASSWDRYNEQYF. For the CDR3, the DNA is TGTGCCAGCAGTTGGGACCGATATAATGAGCAGTACTTC.

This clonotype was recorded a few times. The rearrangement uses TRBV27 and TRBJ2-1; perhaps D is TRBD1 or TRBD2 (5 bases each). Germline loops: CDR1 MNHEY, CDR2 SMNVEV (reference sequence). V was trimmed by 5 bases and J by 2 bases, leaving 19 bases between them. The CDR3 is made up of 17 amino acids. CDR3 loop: CASSVTGGTVAYNEQFF. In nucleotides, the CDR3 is TGTGCCAGCAGTGTGACTGGGGGTACGGTAGCCTACAATGAGCAGTTCTTC.

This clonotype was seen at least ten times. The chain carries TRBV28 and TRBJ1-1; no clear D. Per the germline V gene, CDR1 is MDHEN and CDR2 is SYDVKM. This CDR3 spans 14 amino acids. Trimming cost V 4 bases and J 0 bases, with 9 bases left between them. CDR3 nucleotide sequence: TGTGCCAGCAGTTCAAACCGACTGAACACTGAAGCTTTCTTT. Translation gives CASSSNRLNTEAFF.

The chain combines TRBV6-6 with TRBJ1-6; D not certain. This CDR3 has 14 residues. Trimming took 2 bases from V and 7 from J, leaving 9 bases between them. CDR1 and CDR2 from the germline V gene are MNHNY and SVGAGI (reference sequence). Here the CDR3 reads CASSYVPGNSPLHF. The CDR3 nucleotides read TGTGCCAGCAGTTACGTCCCGGGGAATTCACCCCTCCACTTT.

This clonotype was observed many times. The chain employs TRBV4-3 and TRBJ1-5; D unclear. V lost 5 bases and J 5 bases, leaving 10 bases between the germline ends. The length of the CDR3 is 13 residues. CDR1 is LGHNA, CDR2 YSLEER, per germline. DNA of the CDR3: TGCGCCAGCAGCGCAAACGGGTATCAGCCCCAGCATTTT. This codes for CASSANGYQPQHF.

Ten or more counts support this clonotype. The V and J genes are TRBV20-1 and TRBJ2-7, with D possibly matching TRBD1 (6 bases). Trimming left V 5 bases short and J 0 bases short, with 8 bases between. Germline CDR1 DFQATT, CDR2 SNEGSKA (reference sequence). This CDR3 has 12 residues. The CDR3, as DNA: TGCAGTGCTCAGGGGAACTCCTACGAGCAGTACTTC. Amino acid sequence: CSAQGNSYEQYF.

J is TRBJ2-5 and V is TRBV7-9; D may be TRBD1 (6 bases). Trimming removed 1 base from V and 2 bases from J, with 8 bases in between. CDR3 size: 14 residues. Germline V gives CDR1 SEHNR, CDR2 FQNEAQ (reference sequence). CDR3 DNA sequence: TGTGCCAGCAGCTTAGTCGACAGGCAAGAGACCCAGTACTTC. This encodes CASSLVDRQETQYF.

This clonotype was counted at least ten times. The CDR3 region has the DNA TGTGCCAGCAGTCCTCACACAGGTCTCACTGAAGCTTTCTTT. Translated: CASSPHTGLTEAFF. The J gene is TRBJ1-1, the V gene TRBV12-3 or TRBV12-4, with D possibly being TRBD1 (5 bases). Trimming took 5 bases from V and 4 from J, leaving 14 bases between them. The CDR3 totals 14 residues.

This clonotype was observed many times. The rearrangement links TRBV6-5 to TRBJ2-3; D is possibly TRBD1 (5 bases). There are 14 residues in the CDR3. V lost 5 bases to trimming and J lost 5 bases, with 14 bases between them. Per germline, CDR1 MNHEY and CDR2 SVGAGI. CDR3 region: CASSPLGHLDTQYF. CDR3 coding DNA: TGTGCCAGCAGTCCTTTGGGGCATCTAGATACGCAGTATTTT.

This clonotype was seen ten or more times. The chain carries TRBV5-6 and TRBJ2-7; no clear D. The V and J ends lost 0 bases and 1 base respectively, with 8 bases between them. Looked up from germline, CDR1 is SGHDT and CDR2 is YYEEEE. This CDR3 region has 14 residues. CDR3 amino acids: CASSLGQISYEQYF. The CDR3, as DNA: TGTGCCAGCAGCTTGGGACAAATATCCTACGAGCAGTACTTC.

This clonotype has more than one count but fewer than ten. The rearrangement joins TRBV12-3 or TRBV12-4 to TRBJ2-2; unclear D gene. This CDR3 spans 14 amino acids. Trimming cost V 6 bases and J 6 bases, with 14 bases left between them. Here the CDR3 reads CASRTEVGPGELFF. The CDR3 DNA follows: TGTGCCAGCAGAACCGAAGTAGGGCCCGGGGAGCTGTTTTTT.

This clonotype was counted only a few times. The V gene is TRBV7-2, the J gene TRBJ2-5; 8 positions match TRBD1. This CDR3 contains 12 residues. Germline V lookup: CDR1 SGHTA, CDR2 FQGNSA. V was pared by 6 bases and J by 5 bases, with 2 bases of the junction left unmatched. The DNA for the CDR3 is TGTGCCAGCAGGAGGACAGGGGAGACCCAGTACTTC. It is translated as CASRRTGETQYF.

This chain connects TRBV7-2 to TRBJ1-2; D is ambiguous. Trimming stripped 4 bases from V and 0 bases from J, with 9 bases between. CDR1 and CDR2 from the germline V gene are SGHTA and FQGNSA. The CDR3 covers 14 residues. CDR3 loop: CASSSYTSNYGYTF. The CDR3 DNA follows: TGTGCCAGCAGCTCCTACACCTCTAACTATGGCTACACCTTC.

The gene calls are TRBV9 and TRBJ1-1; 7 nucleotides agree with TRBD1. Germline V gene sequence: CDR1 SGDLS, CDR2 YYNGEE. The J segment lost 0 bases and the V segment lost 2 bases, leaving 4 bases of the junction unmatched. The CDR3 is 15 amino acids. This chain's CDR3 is CASSVGDSLNTEAFF. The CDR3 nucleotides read TGTGCCAGCAGCGTCGGGGACAGCTTGAACACTGAAGCTTTCTTT.

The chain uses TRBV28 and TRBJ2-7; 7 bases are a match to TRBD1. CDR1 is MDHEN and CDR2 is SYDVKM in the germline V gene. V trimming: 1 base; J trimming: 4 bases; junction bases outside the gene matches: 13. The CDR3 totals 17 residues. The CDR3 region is CASSLSLTGQLGYEQYF. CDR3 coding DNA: TGTGCCAGCAGTTTATCTTTGACAGGGCAGCTGGGTTACGAGCAGTACTTC.

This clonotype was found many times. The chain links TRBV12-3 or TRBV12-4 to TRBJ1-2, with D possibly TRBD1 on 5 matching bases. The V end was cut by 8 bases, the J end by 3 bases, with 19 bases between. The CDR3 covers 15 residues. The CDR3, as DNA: TGTGCCAGCTGTAAACAAGGGGCCGGGGACTATGGCTACACCTTC. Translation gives CASCKQGAGDYGYTF.

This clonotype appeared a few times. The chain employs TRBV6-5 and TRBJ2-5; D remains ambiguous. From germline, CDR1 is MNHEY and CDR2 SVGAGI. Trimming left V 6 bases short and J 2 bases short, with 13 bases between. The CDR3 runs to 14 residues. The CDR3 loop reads CASSLLGNQETQYF. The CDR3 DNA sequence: TGTGCCAGCAGCCTCTTGGGGAATCAAGAGACCCAGTACTTC.

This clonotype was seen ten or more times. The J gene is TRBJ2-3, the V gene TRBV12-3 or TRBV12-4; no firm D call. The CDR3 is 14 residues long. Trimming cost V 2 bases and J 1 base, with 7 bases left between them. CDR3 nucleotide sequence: TGTGCCAGCAGTTTAAGGGAAGGCACAGATACGCAGTATTTT. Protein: CASSLREGTDTQYF.

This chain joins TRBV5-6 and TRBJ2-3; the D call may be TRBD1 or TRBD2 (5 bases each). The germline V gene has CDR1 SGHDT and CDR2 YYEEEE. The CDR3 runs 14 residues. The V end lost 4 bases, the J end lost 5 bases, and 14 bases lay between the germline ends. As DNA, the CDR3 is TGTGCCAGCAGCCCGGGACCGATCGAAGATACGCAGTATTTT. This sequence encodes CASSPGPIEDTQYF.

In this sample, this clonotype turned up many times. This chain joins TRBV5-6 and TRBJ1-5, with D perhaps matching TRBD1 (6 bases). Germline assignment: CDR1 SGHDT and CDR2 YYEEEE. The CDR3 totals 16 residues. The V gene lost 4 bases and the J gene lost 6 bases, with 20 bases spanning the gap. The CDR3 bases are TGTGCCAGCAGCCTCTCTCCAACAGGGAACCTTCAGCCCCAGCATTTT. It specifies CASSLSPTGNLQPQHF.

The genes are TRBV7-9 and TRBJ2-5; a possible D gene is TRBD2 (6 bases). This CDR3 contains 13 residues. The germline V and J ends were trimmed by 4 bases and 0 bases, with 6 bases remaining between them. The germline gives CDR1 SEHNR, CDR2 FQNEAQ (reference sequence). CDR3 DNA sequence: TGTGCCAGCAGCTCGGGGGACCAAGAGACCCAGTACTTC. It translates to CASSSGDQETQYF.

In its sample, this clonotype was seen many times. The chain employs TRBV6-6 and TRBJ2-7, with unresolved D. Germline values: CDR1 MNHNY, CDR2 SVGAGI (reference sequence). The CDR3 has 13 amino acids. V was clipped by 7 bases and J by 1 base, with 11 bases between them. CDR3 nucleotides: TGTGCCAGCACCCTGGCGGCTTCCTACGAGCAGTACTTC. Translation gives CASTLAASYEQYF.

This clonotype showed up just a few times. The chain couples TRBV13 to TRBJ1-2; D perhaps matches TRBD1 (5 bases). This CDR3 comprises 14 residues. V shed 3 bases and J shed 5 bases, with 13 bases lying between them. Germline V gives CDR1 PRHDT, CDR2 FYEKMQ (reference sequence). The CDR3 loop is CASSLKGLVYGYTF. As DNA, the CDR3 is TGTGCCAGCAGCTTGAAGGGGTTGGTGTATGGCTACACCTTC.

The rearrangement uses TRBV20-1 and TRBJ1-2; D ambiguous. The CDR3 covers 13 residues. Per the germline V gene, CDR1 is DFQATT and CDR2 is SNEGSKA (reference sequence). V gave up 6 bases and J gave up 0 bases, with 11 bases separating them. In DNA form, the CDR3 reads TGCAGTGCCCCTCTCAGGTCTAACTATGGCTACACCTTC. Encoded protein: CSAPLRSNYGYTF.

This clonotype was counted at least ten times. DNA of the CDR3: TGTGCCAGCAGCCTCCGGGGGCAATTTTACGAGCAGTACTTC. Translation: CASSLRGQFYEQYF. V and J are TRBV28 and TRBJ2-7; D tentatively reads TRBD1 or TRBD2 (6 bases each). In germline, CDR1 is MDHEN, CDR2 SYDVKM. Deletions cut 6 bases from V and 4 bases from J, with 16 bases between. The CDR3 runs to 14 residues.